This TCR beta chain was identified during a study of control samples from healthy donors and cancer patients. Germline assignment: CDR1 SGHVS and CDR2 FQNEAQ. Trimming removed 0 bases from V and 4 bases from J, with 12 bases in between. The CDR3 length is 15 residues. Assay used: immunoSEQ multiplex PCR; TCRdb lists only in-frame clones, some missing. The table lists around 110,000 clones, 88% of them singletons. The gene calls are TRBV7-8 and TRBJ1-2, with D unresolved. The TCR comes from a woman aged 70-85 years in good health. Input material: blood. DNA for the CDR3: TGTGCCAGCAGCTTAGCGCCTGCCCGAACCTATGGCTACACCTTC. Translation gives CASSLAPARTYGYTF.